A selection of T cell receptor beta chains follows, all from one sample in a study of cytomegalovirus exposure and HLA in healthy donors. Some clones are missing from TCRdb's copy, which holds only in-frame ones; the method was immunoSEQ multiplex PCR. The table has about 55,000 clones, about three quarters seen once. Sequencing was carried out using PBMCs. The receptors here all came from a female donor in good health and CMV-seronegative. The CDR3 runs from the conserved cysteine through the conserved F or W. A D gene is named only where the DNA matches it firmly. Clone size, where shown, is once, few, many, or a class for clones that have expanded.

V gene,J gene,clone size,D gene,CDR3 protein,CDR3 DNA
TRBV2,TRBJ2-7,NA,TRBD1,CATNDRDSGSYEQYF,TGTGCCACCAACGACCGGGACAGCGGCTCCTACGAGCAGTACTTC
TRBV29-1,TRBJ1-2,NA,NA,CSAHWGGGNGYTF,TGCAGCGCCCATTGGGGGGGCGGGAACGGCTACACCTTC
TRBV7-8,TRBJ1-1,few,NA,CASSSRKGLDRSNTEAFF,TGTGCCAGCAGCTCAAGGAAGGGCTTGGACAGATCAAACACTGAAGCTTTCTTT
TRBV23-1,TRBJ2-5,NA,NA,CASSPYPDSQETQYF,TGCGCCAGCAGTCCCTACCCGGACAGCCAAGAGACCCAGTACTTC
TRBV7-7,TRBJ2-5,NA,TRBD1,CASSLGVTGEETQYF,TGTGCTAGCAGCTTAGGGGTCACAGGGGAAGAGACCCAGTACTTC
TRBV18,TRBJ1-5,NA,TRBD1,CASSPPGQGANQPQHF,TGTGCCAGCTCACCACCGGGACAGGGAGCCAATCAGCCCCAGCATTTT
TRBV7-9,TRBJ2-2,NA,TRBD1,CASSFPLQGRGGTGELFF,TGTGCCAGCAGCTTCCCCTTACAGGGGAGAGGGGGCACCGGGGAGCTGTTTTTT
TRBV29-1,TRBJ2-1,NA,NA,CSVEANSNEQFF,TGCAGCGTTGAAGCGAACAGCAATGAGCAGTTCTTC
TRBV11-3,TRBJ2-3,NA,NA,CASSLALAASTDTQYF,TGTGCCAGCAGCTTGGCCCTAGCAGCAAGCACAGATACGCAGTATTTT
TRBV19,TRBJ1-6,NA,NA,CASSIQGFGNSPLHF,TGTGCCAGTAGTATTCAGGGGTTTGGTAATTCACCCCTCCACTTT
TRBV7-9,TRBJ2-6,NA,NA,CASAGGKGANVLTF,TGTGCCAGCGCAGGGGGGAAAGGGGCCAACGTCCTGACTTTC
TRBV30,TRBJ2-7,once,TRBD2,CAWSASGTYEQYF,TGTGCCTGGAGTGCTAGCGGTACCTACGAGCAGTACTTC
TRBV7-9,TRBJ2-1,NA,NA,CASSAGRLEYNEQFF,TGTGCCAGCAGCGCCGGGAGACTAGAATACAATGAGCAGTTCTTC
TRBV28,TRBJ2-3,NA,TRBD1,CASRKTGGTDTQYF,TGTGCCAGCAGGAAGACAGGGGGAACAGATACGCAGTATTTT
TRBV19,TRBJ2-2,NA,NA,CASSPLAGTGELFF,TGTGCCAGTAGTCCCTTGGCGGGCACCGGGGAGCTGTTTTTT
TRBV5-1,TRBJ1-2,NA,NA,CASSPGAGNYGYTF,TGCGCCAGCAGCCCAGGTGCAGGAAACTATGGCTACACCTTC
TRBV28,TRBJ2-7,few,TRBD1,CASSFPGTGVLEQYF,TGTGCCAGCAGTTTTCCCGGGACAGGAGTTCTCGAGCAGTACTTC
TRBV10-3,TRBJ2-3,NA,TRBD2,CAISSRIAGGVVDTQYF,TGTGCCATCAGTTCCCGAATAGCGGGGGGGGTGGTAGATACGCAGTATTTT
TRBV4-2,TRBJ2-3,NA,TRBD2,CASSQAGAGVLTDTQYF,TGTGCCAGCAGCCAAGCTGGGGCGGGAGTACTCACAGATACGCAGTATTTT
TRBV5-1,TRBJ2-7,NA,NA,CASSLDSFAAYEQYF,TGCGCCAGCAGCCTAGACAGCTTCGCGGCCTACGAGCAGTACTTC
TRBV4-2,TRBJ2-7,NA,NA,CASSQDRFTYEQYF,TGTGCCAGCAGCCAAGACAGGTTTACCTACGAGCAGTACTTC
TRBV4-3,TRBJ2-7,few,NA,CASSQDSTGEDEQYF,TGCGCCAGCAGCCAGGATAGTACAGGGGAGGACGAGCAGTACTTC
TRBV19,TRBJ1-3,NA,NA,CASSTRTDNSGNTIYF,TGTGCCAGTAGTACGAGGACAGATAACTCTGGAAACACCATATATTTT
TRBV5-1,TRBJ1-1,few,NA,CASSLRVFDTEAFF,TGCGCCAGCAGCTTACGGGTATTCGACACTGAAGCTTTCTTT
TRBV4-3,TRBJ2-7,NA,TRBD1,CASSHDGTGGASYEQYF,TGCGCCAGCAGCCATGACGGGACAGGGGGCGCAAGCTACGAGCAGTACTTC
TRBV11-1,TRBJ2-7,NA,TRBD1,CASSSIPDRAGEQYF,TGTGCCAGCAGCTCGATTCCGGACAGGGCTGGAGAGCAGTACTTC
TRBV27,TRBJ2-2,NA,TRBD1,CASSFSGQGRVWELFF,TGTGCCAGCAGTTTTTCAGGACAGGGGAGGGTGTGGGAGCTGTTTTTT
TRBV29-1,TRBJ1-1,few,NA,CSVGGRTEAFF,TGCAGCGTGGGGGGTAGGACTGAAGCTTTCTTT
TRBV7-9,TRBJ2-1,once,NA,CASRTRPGLSYNEQFF,TGTGCCAGCAGGACCCGACCGGGACTTTCCTACAATGAGCAGTTCTTC
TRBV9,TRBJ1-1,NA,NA,CASSVLLNTEAFF,TGTGCCAGCAGCGTACTCCTTAACACTGAAGCTTTCTTT
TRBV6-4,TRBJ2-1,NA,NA,CASSDWAGPNNEQFF,TGTGCCAGCAGTGACTGGGCGGGACCCAACAATGAGCAGTTCTTC
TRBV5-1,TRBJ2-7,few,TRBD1,CASSLAGTGSSEQYF,TGCGCCAGCAGCTTGGCGGGGACAGGGTCCTCCGAGCAGTACTTC
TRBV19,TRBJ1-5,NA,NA,CASSNRVPNSNQPQHF,TGTGCCAGTAGCAACAGGGTCCCAAATAGCAATCAGCCCCAGCATTTT
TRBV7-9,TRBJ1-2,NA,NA,CASSLGGGLAGFGGTF,TGTGCCAGCAGCTTAGGTGGGGGACTCGCCGGGTTTGGGGGGACCTTC
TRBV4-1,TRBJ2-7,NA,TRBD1,CASSWGTDYEQYF,TGCGCCAGCAGCTGGGGGACAGACTACGAGCAGTACTTC
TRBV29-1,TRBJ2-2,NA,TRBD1,CSASDREAGELFF,TGCAGTGCCAGCGACAGGGAAGCCGGGGAGCTGTTTTTT
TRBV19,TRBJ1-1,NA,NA,CASSIRVETEAFF,TGTGCCAGTAGTATCCGGGTAGAGACTGAAGCTTTCTTT
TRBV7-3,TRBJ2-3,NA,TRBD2,CASSPETSGGTDTQYF,TGTGCCAGCAGCCCGGAGACTAGCGGGGGCACAGATACGCAGTATTTT
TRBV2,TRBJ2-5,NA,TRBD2,CASSNMRSGDETQYF,TGTGCCAGCAGTAATATGCGAAGCGGGGACGAGACCCAGTACTTC
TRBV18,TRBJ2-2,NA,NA,CASSPRTGGAGELFF,TGTGCCAGCTCACCTCGGACAGGAGGGGCCGGGGAGCTGTTTTTT
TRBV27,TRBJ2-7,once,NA,CASSPGQHEQYF,TGTGCCAGCAGCCCAGGACAGCACGAGCAGTACTTC
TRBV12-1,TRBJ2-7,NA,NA,CASSSPGTSGSYEQYF,TGTGCCAGCAGCTCGCCCGGGACTAGCGGGAGTTACGAGCAGTACTTC
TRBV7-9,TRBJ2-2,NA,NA,CASSLGSGTIGELFF,TGTGCCAGCAGCTTAGGTTCCGGGACAATCGGGGAGCTGTTTTTT
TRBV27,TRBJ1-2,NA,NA,CASSLSGGRGYTF,TGTGCCAGCAGTTTATCCGGGGGTCGCGGCTACACCTTC
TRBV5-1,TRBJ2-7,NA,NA,CASSLDSFAAYEQYF,TGCGCCAGCAGCCTAGACAGCTTCGCGGCCTACGAGCAGTACTTC
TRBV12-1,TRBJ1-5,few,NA,CASSFVVQPQHF,TGTGCCAGCAGCTTTGTAGTTCAGCCCCAGCATTTT
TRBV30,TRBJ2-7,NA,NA,CAWGSFHEQYF,TGTGCCTGGGGTAGTTTCCACGAGCAGTACTTC
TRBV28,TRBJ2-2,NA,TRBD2,CASSLLTSGTGELFF,TGTGCCAGCAGTTTATTGACTAGCGGCACCGGGGAGCTGTTTTTT
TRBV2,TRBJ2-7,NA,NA,CASSEQLGGYEQYF,TGTGCCAGCAGTGAACAATTAGGAGGGTACGAGCAGTACTTC